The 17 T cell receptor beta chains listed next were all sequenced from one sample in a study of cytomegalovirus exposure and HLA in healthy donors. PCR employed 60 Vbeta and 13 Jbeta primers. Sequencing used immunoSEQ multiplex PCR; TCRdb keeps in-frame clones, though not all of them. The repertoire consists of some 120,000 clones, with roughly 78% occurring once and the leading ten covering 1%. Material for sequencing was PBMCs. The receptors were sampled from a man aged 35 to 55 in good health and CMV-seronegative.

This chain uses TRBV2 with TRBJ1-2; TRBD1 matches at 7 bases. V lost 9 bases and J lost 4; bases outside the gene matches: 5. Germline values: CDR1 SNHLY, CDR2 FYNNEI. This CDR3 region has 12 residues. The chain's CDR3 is CARETGTYGYTF. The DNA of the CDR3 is TGTGCCAGGGAGACAGGGACCTATGGCTACACCTTC.

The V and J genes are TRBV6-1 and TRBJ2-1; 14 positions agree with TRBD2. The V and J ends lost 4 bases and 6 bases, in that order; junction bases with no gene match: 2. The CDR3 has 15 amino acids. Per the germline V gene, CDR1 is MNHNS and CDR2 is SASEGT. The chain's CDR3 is CASSATSGRGNEQFF. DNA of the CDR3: TGTGCCAGCAGTGCGACTAGCGGGAGGGGCAATGAGCAGTTCTTC.

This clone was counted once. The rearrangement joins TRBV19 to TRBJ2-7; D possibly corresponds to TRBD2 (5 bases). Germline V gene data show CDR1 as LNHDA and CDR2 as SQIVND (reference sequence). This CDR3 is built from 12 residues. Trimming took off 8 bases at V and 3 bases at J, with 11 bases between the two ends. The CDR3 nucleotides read TGTGCCAGTCGCGGAGGAAGCTACGAGCAGTACTTC. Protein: CASRGGSYEQYF. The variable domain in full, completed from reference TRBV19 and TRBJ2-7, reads DGGITQSPKYLFRKEGQNVTLSCEQNLNHDAMYWYRQDPGQGLRLIYYSQIVNDFQKGDIAEGYSVSREKKESFPLTVTSAQKNPTAFYLCASRGGSYEQYFGPGTRLTVT.

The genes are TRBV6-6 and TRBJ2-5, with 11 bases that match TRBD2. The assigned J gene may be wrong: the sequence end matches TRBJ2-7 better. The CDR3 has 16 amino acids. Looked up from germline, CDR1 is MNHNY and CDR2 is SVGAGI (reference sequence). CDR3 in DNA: TGTGCCAGCAGTGGAGGGACTAGCGGCACCCCCTACGAGCAGTACTTC. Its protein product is CASSGGTSGTPYEQYF.

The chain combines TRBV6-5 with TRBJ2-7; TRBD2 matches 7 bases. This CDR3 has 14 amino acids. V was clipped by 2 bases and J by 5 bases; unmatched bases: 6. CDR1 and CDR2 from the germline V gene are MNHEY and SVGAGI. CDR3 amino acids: CASSYAGDRNEQYV. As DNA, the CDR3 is TGTGCCAGCAGTTACGCGGGGGATCGGAACGAGCAGTACGTC.

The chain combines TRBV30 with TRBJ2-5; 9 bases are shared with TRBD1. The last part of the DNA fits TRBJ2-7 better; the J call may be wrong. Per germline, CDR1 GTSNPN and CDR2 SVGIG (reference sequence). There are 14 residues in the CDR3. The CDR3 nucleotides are TGTGCCTGGAAGGAACAGGGGGCTAACTACGAGCAGTACTTC. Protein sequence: CAWKEQGANYEQYF.

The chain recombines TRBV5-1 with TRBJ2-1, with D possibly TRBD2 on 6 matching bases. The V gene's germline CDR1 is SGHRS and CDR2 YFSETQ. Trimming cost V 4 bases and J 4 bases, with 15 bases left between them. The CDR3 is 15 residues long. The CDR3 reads CASSQGLAIYNEQFF. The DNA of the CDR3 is TGCGCCAGCAGCCAGGGACTCGCCATTTACAATGAGCAGTTCTTC.

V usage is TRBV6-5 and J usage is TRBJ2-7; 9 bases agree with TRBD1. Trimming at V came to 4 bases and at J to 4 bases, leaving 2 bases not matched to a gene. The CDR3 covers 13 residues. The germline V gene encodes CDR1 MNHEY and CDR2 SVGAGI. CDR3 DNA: TGTGCCAGCAGTTCACAGGGGGCGTACGAGCAGTACTTC. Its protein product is CASSSQGAYEQYF.

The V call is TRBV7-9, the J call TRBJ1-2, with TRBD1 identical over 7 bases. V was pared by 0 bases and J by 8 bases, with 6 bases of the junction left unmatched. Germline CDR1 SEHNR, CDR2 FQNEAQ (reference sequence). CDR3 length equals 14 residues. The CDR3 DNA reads TGTGCCAGCAGCTTAGCAGGGGGCGGAGGCGGCTACACCTTC. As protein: CASSLAGGGGGYTF.

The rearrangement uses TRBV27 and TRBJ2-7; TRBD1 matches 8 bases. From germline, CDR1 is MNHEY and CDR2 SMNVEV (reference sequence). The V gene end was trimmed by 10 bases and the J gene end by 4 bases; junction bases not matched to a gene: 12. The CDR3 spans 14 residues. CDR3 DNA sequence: TGTGCCACTCGAAGGAGTGGACAGGGATACGAGCAGTACTTC. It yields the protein CATRRSGQGYEQYF.

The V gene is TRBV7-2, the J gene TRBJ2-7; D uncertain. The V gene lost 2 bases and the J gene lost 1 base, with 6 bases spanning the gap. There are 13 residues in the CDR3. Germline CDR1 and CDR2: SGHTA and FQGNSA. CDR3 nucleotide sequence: TGTGCCAGCAGCTTAATAGATTCCTACGAGCAGTACTTC. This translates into CASSLIDSYEQYF.

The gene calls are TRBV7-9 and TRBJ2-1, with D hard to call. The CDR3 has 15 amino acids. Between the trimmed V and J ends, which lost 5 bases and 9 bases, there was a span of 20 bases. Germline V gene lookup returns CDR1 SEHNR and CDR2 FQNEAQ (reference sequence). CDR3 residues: CASSPPAARLIEQFF. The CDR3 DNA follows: TGTGCCAGCAGCCCTCCGGCGGCTCGTCTCATTGAGCAGTTCTTC.

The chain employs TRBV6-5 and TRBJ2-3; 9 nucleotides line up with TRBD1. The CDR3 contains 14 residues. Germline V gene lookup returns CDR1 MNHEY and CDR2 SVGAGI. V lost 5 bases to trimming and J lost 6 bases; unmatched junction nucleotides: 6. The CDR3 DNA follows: TGTGCCAGCAGTCAACAGGGGGCTGGGGATACGCAGTATTTT. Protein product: CASSQQGAGDTQYF.

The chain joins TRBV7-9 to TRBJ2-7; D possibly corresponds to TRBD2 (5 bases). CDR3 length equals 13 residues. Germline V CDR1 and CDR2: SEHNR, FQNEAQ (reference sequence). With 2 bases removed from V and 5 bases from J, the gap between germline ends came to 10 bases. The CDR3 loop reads CASSLRLANEQYF. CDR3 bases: TGTGCCAGCAGCTTAAGGCTAGCCAACGAGCAGTACTTC.

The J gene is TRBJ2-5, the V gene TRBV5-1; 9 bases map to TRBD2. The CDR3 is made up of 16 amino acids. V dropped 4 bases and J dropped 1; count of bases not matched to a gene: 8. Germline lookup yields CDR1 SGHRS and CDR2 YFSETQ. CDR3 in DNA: TGCGCCAGCAGCCCAGGGTTAGCGGGGGCCCAAGAGACCCAGTACTTC. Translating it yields CASSPGLAGAQETQYF.

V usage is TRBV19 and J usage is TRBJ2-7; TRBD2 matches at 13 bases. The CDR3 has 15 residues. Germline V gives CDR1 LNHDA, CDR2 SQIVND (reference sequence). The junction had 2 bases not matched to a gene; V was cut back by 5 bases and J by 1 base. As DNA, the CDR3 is TGTGCCAGTAGTTGGACTAGCGGGGGATCCTACGAGCAGTACTTC. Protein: CASSWTSGGSYEQYF.

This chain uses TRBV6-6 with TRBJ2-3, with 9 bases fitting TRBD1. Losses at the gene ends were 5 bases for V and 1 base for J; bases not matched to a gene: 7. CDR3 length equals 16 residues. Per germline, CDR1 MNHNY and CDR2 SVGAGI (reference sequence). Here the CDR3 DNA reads TGTGCCAGCAGTCAACAGGGGGCGATCGGCACAGATACGCAGTATTTT. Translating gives CASSQQGAIGTDTQYF.